This is a list of T cell receptor beta chains from one sample in a study of T cell changes during pregnancy in multiple sclerosis. TCRdb's copy holds only in-frame clones and misses some; the assay was immunoSEQ multiplex PCR. The top ten clones hold around 4% of a sample with around 92,000 clones, 90% to 95% of them seen once. This sample comprised peripheral blood, obtained in the first trimester of pregnancy. The receptors come from a female donor with multiple sclerosis, enrolled in a pregnancy study. Both conserved end residues are part of each CDR3. Fields, in order: J gene, V gene, clone size, D gene, CDR3 protein, CDR3 DNA. D genes are given only for firm matches. Not every row has a clone size; where given, it reads once, few, many or a size class.

TRBJ2-7 | TRBV4-1 | NA | NA | CASSSPGRRGYEQYF | TGCGCCAGCAGCTCCCCGGGGAGGAGGGGCTACGAGCAGTACTTC
TRBJ2-7 | TRBV5-6 | NA | TRBD2 | CASSTGLAYEQYF | TGTGCCAGCAGCACCGGACTAGCCTACGAGCAGTACTTC
TRBJ2-5 | TRBV6-1 | once | TRBD2 | CASSESGDPQETQYF | TGTGCCAGCAGTGAAAGCGGGGACCCTCAAGAGACCCAGTACTTC
TRBJ1-2 | TRBV12-5 | NA | NA | CASGLMPPGGYTF | TGTGCTAGTGGTTTGATGCCGCCAGGTGGCTACACCTTC
TRBJ1-1 | TRBV7-3 | NA | NA | CASSPGVGAAFF | TGTGCCAGCAGCCCCGGAGTGGGGGCGGCTTTCTTT
TRBJ2-1 | TRBV7-3 | NA | TRBD2 | CASSPRGGANEQFF | TGTGCCAGCAGCCCCCGGGGAGGGGCCAATGAGCAGTTCTTC
TRBJ1-1 | TRBV5-1 | NA | NA | CASSLVGVENTEAFF | TGCGCCAGCAGCTTGGTAGGGGTAGAGAACACTGAAGCTTTCTTT
TRBJ2-2 | TRBV6-6 | NA | TRBD2 | CASSYKAGGNTGELFF | TGTGCCAGCAGTTACAAGGCGGGGGGGAACACCGGGGAGCTGTTTTTT
TRBJ1-2 | TRBV30 | few | NA | CAWNSPLLFGYTF | TGTGCCTGGAATTCCCCGCTACTATTCGGCTACACCTTC
TRBJ1-4 | TRBV9 | NA | NA | CASSVAGNEKLFF | TGTGCCAGCAGCGTAGCCGGTAATGAAAAACTGTTTTTT
TRBJ2-5 | TRBV30 | NA | TRBD2 | CAWSVSGAQETQYF | TGTGCCTGGAGTGTTAGCGGGGCCCAAGAGACCCAGTACTTC
TRBJ1-6 | TRBV15 | NA | NA | CATSRVQGRNSPLHF | TGTGCCACCAGCAGAGTGCAGGGCCGGAATTCACCCCTCCACTTT
TRBJ2-7 | TRBV27 | once | TRBD1 | CASSPDRAYEQYF | TGTGCCAGCAGTCCGGACAGGGCTTACGAGCAGTACTTC
TRBJ2-2 | TRBV6-5 | NA | NA | CASSYIGQTTGELFF | TGTGCCAGCAGTTATATTGGGCAAACCACCGGGGAGCTGTTTTTT
TRBJ1-5 | TRBV6-1 | NA | NA | CASSEVTRVRDNQPQHF | TGTGCCAGCAGTGAAGTCACCAGGGTAAGAGACAATCAGCCCCAGCATTTT
TRBJ1-2 | TRBV10-3 | once | TRBD1 | CATDRGGDYGYTF | TGTGCCACCGACAGGGGAGGCGACTATGGCTACACCTTC
TRBJ2-3 | TRBV11-2 | NA | TRBD2 | CASSGRTSGGPLTDTQYF | TGTGCCAGCAGCGGACGGACTAGCGGGGGGCCACTCACAGATACGCAGTATTTT
TRBJ1-2 | TRBV28 | NA | TRBD1 | CATDRPLRAGYTF | TGTGCCACGGACAGGCCGCTCCGTGCTGGCTACACCTTC
TRBJ1-2 | TRBV29-1 | NA | NA | CSVLLDGYTF | TGCAGCGTTCTACTGGATGGCTACACCTTC
TRBJ2-7 | TRBV6-1 | NA | TRBD1 | CASSTSPGQSYEQYF | TGTGCCAGCAGTACATCCCCGGGACAGTCCTACGAGCAGTACTTC
TRBJ2-7 | TRBV7-8 | NA | TRBD1 | CASTWDRLFYEQYF | TGTGCCAGCACCTGGGACAGACTTTTCTACGAGCAGTACTTC
TRBJ1-2 | TRBV11-2 | NA | NA | CASSYGGEGYTF | TGTGCCAGCTCCTACGGGGGGGAGGGCTACACCTTC
TRBJ2-5 | TRBV6-1 | NA | NA | CASSEDGGGYQETQYF | TGTGCCAGCAGTGAAGATGGCGGGGGCTACCAAGAGACCCAGTACTTC
TRBJ1-2 | TRBV13 | NA | TRBD1 | CASSLGQGAPGYGYTF | TGTGCCAGCAGCTTGGGACAGGGGGCGCCTGGCTATGGCTACACCTTC
TRBJ2-6 | TRBV19 | NA | TRBD1 | CASSPGQGAPGANVLTF | TGTGCCAGTAGTCCGGGACAGGGGGCGCCTGGGGCCAACGTCCTGACTTTC
TRBJ2-1 | TRBV5-8 | NA | NA | CASSLEAQPGEQFF | TGTGCCAGCAGCTTGGAGGCTCAGCCGGGGGAGCAGTTCTTC
TRBJ2-7 | TRBV30 | NA | NA | CAWSGYEQYF | TGTGCCTGGAGCGGCTACGAGCAGTACTTC
TRBJ1-2 | TRBV19 | NA | NA | CATNVLGSAYGYTF | TGTGCCACTAATGTACTCGGGTCTGCTTATGGCTACACCTTC
TRBJ1-1 | TRBV6-1 | few | NA | CASRGELHTEAFF | TGTGCCAGCAGGGGAGAACTGCACACTGAAGCTTTCTTT
TRBJ1-1 | TRBV7-9 | NA | NA | CASSLGALYTEAFF | TGTGCCAGCAGCTTAGGTGCACTATACACTGAAGCTTTCTTT
TRBJ1-4 | TRBV5-6 | NA | NA | CASSFTGPGEEKLFF | TGTGCCAGCAGCTTCACAGGGCCCGGGGAAGAAAAACTGTTTTTT
TRBJ1-6 | TRBV6-1 | NA | NA | CASNTGYSPLHF | TGTGCCAGTAATACAGGGTACTCACCCCTCCACTTT
TRBJ1-3 | TRBV10-3 | few | NA | CAILTDSGNTIYF | TGTGCCATCTTAACAGACTCTGGAAACACCATATATTTT
TRBJ1-6 | TRBV7-9 | NA | NA | CASSRDNSPLHF | TGTGCCAGCAGCCGAGATAATTCACCCCTCCACTTT
TRBJ2-7 | TRBV12-5 | NA | NA | CASGFGESYEQYF | TGTGCTAGTGGTTTTGGGGAGTCCTACGAGCAGTACTTC
TRBJ1-2 | TRBV9 | NA | NA | CASSLADFRYGYTF | TGTGCCAGCAGCCTCGCGGATTTTCGCTATGGCTACACCTTC
TRBJ2-7 | TRBV29-1 | NA | NA | CSVGGFEGIYEQYF | TGCAGCGTGGGGGGTTTTGAGGGGATCTACGAGCAGTACTTC
TRBJ1-1 | TRBV7-7 | NA | NA | CASSLLRARMNTEAFF | TGTGCTAGCAGCTTATTGAGGGCGCGGATGAACACTGAAGCTTTCTTT
TRBJ1-2 | TRBV27 | NA | NA | CASSLRQPTNYGYTF | TGTGCCAGCAGTTTAAGACAGCCCACTAACTATGGCTACACCTTC
TRBJ2-5 | TRBV5-1 | NA | TRBD2 | CASGGLAGQETQYF | TGCGCCAGCGGGGGACTAGCGGGGCAAGAGACCCAGTACTTC
TRBJ1-4 | TRBV5-4 | NA | NA | CASSTTGNEKLFF | TGTGCCAGCAGCACTACAGGGAACGAAAAACTGTTTTTT
TRBJ2-5 | TRBV6-6 | once | TRBD2 | CASRLLAEETQYF | TGTGCCAGCAGACTCCTAGCGGAAGAGACCCAGTACTTC
TRBJ2-5 | TRBV19 | NA | TRBD2 | CASSMVAGVQETQYF | TGTGCCAGTAGTATGGTAGCGGGGGTTCAAGAGACCCAGTACTTC
TRBJ2-5 | TRBV5-1 | NA | NA | CASSLGGNQETQYF | TGCGCCAGCAGCTTGGGAGGGAACCAAGAGACCCAGTACTTC
TRBJ2-2 | TRBV19 | once | NA | CASSIDLTGELFF | TGTGCCAGTAGTATAGATTTAACCGGGGAGCTGTTTTTT
TRBJ2-3 | TRBV9 | NA | TRBD1 | CASSVSIFVGQGASDTQYF | TGTGCCAGCAGCGTAAGCATCTTTGTGGGACAGGGGGCATCAGATACGCAGTATTTT
TRBJ2-5 | TRBV9 | NA | NA | CASSGAGSQETQYF | TGTGCCAGCAGCGGAGCAGGTTCACAAGAGACCCAGTACTTC
TRBJ1-2 | TRBV29-1 | NA | NA | CSVVSSYGYTF | TGCAGCGTTGTTAGCAGTTATGGCTACACCTTC
TRBJ2-1 | TRBV18 | NA | NA | CASSPELRSYNEQFF | TGTGCCAGCTCACCGGAGCTCCGCTCCTACAATGAGCAGTTCTTC
TRBJ2-1 | TRBV7-9 | NA | NA | CASSFSSEQFF | TGTGCCAGCAGCTTTAGTAGTGAGCAGTTCTTC
TRBJ2-1 | TRBV29-1 | NA | TRBD2 | CSPRGGDNEQFF | TGCAGCCCCCGGGGGGGTGACAATGAGCAGTTCTTC
TRBJ2-5 | TRBV4-1 | NA | NA | CASSQDSVGGDKTQYF | TGCGCCAGCAGCCAAGATTCCGTGGGGGGGGACAAAACCCAGTACTTC
TRBJ1-5 | TRBV5-1 | once | NA | CASSLGLGPDQPQHF | TGCGCCAGCAGCTTGGGTCTTGGGCCGGATCAGCCCCAGCATTTT
TRBJ2-4 | TRBV7-3 | NA | TRBD2 | CASSLTPSGGASIQYF | TGTGCCAGCAGCTTAACTCCTAGCGGGGGGGCCTCCATTCAGTACTTC
TRBJ1-1 | TRBV6-4 | few | NA | CASSSLPGDTEAFF | TGTGCCAGCAGTAGCCTACCGGGGGACACTGAAGCTTTCTTT
TRBJ2-3 | TRBV19 | once | TRBD1 | CASSLRQGSGTDTQYF | TGTGCCAGTAGTCTCCGACAGGGTTCGGGCACAGATACGCAGTATTTT